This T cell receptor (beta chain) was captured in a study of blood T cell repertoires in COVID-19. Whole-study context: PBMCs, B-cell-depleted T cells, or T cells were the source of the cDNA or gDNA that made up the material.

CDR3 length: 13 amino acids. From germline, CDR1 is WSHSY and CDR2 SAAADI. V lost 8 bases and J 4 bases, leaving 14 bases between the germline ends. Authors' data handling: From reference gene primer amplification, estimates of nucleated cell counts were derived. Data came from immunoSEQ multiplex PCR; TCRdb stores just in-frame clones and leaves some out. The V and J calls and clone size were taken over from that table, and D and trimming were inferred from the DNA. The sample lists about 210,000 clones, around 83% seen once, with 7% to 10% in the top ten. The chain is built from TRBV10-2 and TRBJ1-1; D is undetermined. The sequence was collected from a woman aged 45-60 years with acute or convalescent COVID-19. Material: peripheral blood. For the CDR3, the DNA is TGCGCCAGCTCCCGGGATGGAACCACTGAAGCTTTCTTT. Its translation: CASSRDGTTEAFF.